These T cell receptor beta chains were read from a single sample in a study of OX40 agonist ivuxolimab in advanced cancers. The data were produced by immunoSEQ multiplex PCR, yet TCRdb's version contains in-frame clones alone and is incomplete. The profile covers 50,000 to 70,000 clones, with approximately 88% appearing a single time and around 10% taken by the ten largest. Source: CD4+ or CD8+ T cells sorted from blood, taken in a trial of the OX40 agonist ivuxolimab. The receptors stem from an adult with an advanced solid tumor such as melanoma, head and neck, liver or kidney cancer. Both conserved end residues are part of each CDR3. The D gene is left open where the match is weak. Only part of the rows carry a size: once, few, many, or a class if the clone is expanded.

clone size: -
J gene: TRBJ1-2
V gene: TRBV7-6
D gene: -
CDR3 protein: CASSLEGWTGGGYTF
CDR3 DNA: TGTGCCAGCAGCTTAGAAGGGTGGACGGGAGGCGGCTACACCTTC

clone size: few
J gene: TRBJ2-1
V gene: TRBV19
D gene: -
CDR3 protein: CASSSGNEQFF
CDR3 DNA: TGTGCCAGTAGTAGCGGTAATGAGCAGTTCTTC

clone size: -
J gene: TRBJ1-2
V gene: TRBV4-2
D gene: -
CDR3 protein: CASSPMEINYGYTF
CDR3 DNA: TGTGCCAGCAGCCCCATGGAAATTAACTATGGCTACACCTTC

clone size: -
J gene: TRBJ2-5
V gene: TRBV6-5
D gene: -
CDR3 protein: CASSYSGRVGETQYF
CDR3 DNA: TGTGCCAGCAGTTACTCCGGCAGGGTAGGAGAGACCCAGTACTTC

clone size: few
J gene: TRBJ2-7
V gene: TRBV5-1
D gene: TRBD2
CDR3 protein: CASSYTSGSSHEQYF
CDR3 DNA: TGCGCCAGCAGCTACACTAGCGGGAGTTCCCACGAGCAGTACTTC

clone size: -
J gene: TRBJ1-4
V gene: TRBV6-1
D gene: -
CDR3 protein: CATDTSGATNEKLFF
CDR3 DNA: TGTGCCACCGACACTTCGGGGGCAACTAATGAAAAACTGTTTTTT

clone size: -
J gene: TRBJ1-1
V gene: TRBV7-8
D gene: -
CDR3 protein: CASSSSGPDSYSLEAFF
CDR3 DNA: TGTGCCAGCAGCTCAAGTGGTCCGGATAGCTATTCCCTTGAAGCTTTCTTT

clone size: few
J gene: TRBJ1-4
V gene: TRBV27
D gene: TRBD1
CDR3 protein: CASRLRDRGPVGEKLFF
CDR3 DNA: TGTGCCAGCAGATTGAGGGACAGGGGGCCCGTTGGAGAAAAACTGTTTTTT

clone size: -
J gene: TRBJ2-1
V gene: TRBV9
D gene: TRBD2
CDR3 protein: CASSIGLAGPYNEQFF
CDR3 DNA: TGTGCCAGCAGCATCGGACTAGCGGGGCCCTACAATGAGCAGTTCTTC

clone size: -
J gene: TRBJ1-1
V gene: TRBV7-9
D gene: -
CDR3 protein: CASSPDPRAGGLEAFF
CDR3 DNA: TGTGCCAGCAGCCCCGACCCCAGGGCCGGAGGCCTAGAAGCTTTCTTT

clone size: -
J gene: TRBJ2-3
V gene: TRBV5-6
D gene: TRBD2
CDR3 protein: CASSPGTSGGSTDTQYF
CDR3 DNA: TGTGCCAGCAGTCCCGGGACTAGCGGGGGGTCCACAGATACGCAGTATTTT

clone size: -
J gene: TRBJ2-7
V gene: TRBV6-5
D gene: -
CDR3 protein: CASSLGAYEQYF
CDR3 DNA: TGTGCCAGCAGTCTCGGGGCATACGAGCAGTACTTC

clone size: -
J gene: TRBJ2-7
V gene: TRBV28
D gene: -
CDR3 protein: CASSFPQGALDVRSSYEQYF
CDR3 DNA: TGTGCCAGCAGTTTCCCTCAGGGAGCCCTAGATGTGCGGAGCTCCTACGAGCAGTACTTC

clone size: -
J gene: TRBJ1-2
V gene: TRBV4-1
D gene: -
CDR3 protein: CASSSPGIYTF
CDR3 DNA: TGCGCCAGCAGCTCCCCAGGCATCTACACCTTC

clone size: -
J gene: TRBJ2-1
V gene: TRBV12-5
D gene: TRBD1
CDR3 protein: CASANGQGHYNEQFF
CDR3 DNA: TGTGCTAGTGCCAACGGACAGGGGCACTACAATGAGCAGTTCTTC

clone size: -
J gene: TRBJ2-5
V gene: TRBV5-4
D gene: -
CDR3 protein: CASSAEGRETQYF
CDR3 DNA: TGTGCCAGCAGCGCGGAGGGGCGGGAGACCCAGTACTTC

clone size: -
J gene: TRBJ1-2
V gene: TRBV27
D gene: TRBD1
CDR3 protein: CASSSQQGRDYGYTF
CDR3 DNA: TGTGCCAGCAGTTCTCAACAGGGGAGGGACTATGGCTACACCTTC

clone size: -
J gene: TRBJ1-4
V gene: TRBV6-4
D gene: -
CDR3 protein: CASSVPEPINEKLFF
CDR3 DNA: TGTGCCAGCAGTGTCCCGGAACCCATTAATGAAAAACTGTTTTTT

clone size: -
J gene: TRBJ2-1
V gene: TRBV2
D gene: -
CDR3 protein: CASSEGASFGDEQFF
CDR3 DNA: TGTGCCAGCAGTGAAGGCGCGAGTTTCGGCGATGAGCAGTTCTTC

clone size: -
J gene: TRBJ2-1
V gene: TRBV7-9
D gene: -
CDR3 protein: CASSLVSGPYNEQFF
CDR3 DNA: TGTGCCAGCAGCTTGGTGAGCGGCCCCTACAATGAGCAGTTCTTC

clone size: -
J gene: TRBJ2-1
V gene: TRBV27
D gene: -
CDR3 protein: CASSLILVKIHEQFF
CDR3 DNA: TGTGCCAGCAGTTTGATACTAGTGAAGATCCATGAGCAGTTCTTC

clone size: -
J gene: TRBJ2-7
V gene: TRBV7-3
D gene: TRBD2
CDR3 protein: CASSPEAGGPYEQYF
CDR3 DNA: TGTGCCAGCAGTCCCGAGGCGGGAGGGCCCTACGAGCAGTACTTC

clone size: -
J gene: TRBJ1-1
V gene: TRBV6-5
D gene: -
CDR3 protein: CASSYQAGTEAFF
CDR3 DNA: TGTGCCAGCAGTTACCAGGCAGGAACTGAAGCTTTCTTT

clone size: -
J gene: TRBJ2-7
V gene: TRBV29-1
D gene: TRBD2
CDR3 protein: CSVELAGGTYEQYF
CDR3 DNA: TGCAGCGTTGAATTAGCGGGAGGAACCTACGAGCAGTACTTC

clone size: -
J gene: TRBJ1-2
V gene: TRBV7-9
D gene: -
CDR3 protein: CASSSDSSHNYGYTF
CDR3 DNA: TGTGCCAGCAGCTCGGACAGCAGCCACAACTATGGCTACACCTTC

clone size: -
J gene: TRBJ1-6
V gene: TRBV28
D gene: -
CDR3 protein: CASSFSGNSPLHF
CDR3 DNA: TGTGCCAGCAGTTTCAGCGGAAATTCACCCCTCCACTTT